The 26 T cell receptor beta chains presented below share a single source sample, sequenced in a study of regulatory T cells in long-lasting Graves disease. Combining iRepertoire HTBI primers with Arm-PCR of CDR3 regions, the authors built TCR beta libraries. TCRdb re-derived calls from the multiplex PCR reads in MiXCR, one entry per CDR3 protein. Here the sample spans roughly 520,000 distinct CDR3 sequences, around 12% being singletons. Noted time point: newly diagnosed GD, antithyroid drugs for less than 3 months. After RNA was extracted from PBMCs, the TCR library was made from it. The same data also contributed to another study, on T cells in Graves' hyperthyroidism and ophthalmopathy.

The specimen comprised peripheral blood mononuclear cells (PBMCs), sampled at new diagnosis, from a patient treated with antithyroid drugs. Receptors originate from a woman younger than 45 with Graves disease.

This clonotype has ten or more counts. The V and J genes are TRBV9 and TRBJ1-1; 8 bases align to TRBD1. The CDR3 contains 16 residues. The V and J ends lost 0 bases and 4 bases, in that order; junction bases with no gene match: 8. CDR1 and CDR2 from the germline V gene are SGDLS and YYNGEE. The CDR3 reads CASSVDPGQGGTEAFF. CDR3 in DNA: TGTGCCAGCAGCGTAGACCCCGGACAGGGCGGCACTGAAGCTTTCTTT.

With regard to this clonotype: A read error may be the cause here, since a much bigger clone is one base away. This rearrangement joins TRBV10-3 to TRBJ2-1; perhaps D is TRBD1 or TRBD2 (5 bases each). V gave up 6 bases and J gave up 4 bases, with 13 bases separating them. There are 14 residues in the CDR3. Germline loops: CDR1 ENHRY, CDR2 SYGVKD. CDR3 region: CAISRDGDYNEQFF. The CDR3 nucleotides read TGTGCCATCAGCCGGGACGGGGATTACAATGAGCAGTTCTTC.

This clonotype was seen ten or more times. The chain links TRBV7-3 to TRBJ1-1; maybe TRBD1 (5 bases). CDR3 length equals 17 residues. V was cut by 0 bases and J by 1 base, with 15 bases left in between. Per the germline V gene, CDR1 is SGHTA and CDR2 is FQGTGA. CDR3 bases: TGTGCCAGCAGCTTAACTTCCTTTGGACATCAGAACACTGAAGCTTTCTTT. Amino acid sequence: CASSLTSFGHQNTEAFF. Full variable domain (rest looked up from reference TRBV7-3 and TRBJ1-1): GAGVSQTPSNKVTEKGKYVELRCDPISGHTALYWYRQSLGQGPEFLIYFQGTGAADDSGLPNDRFFAVRPEGSVSTLKIQRTERGDSAVYLCASSLTSFGHQNTEAFFGQGTRLTVV.

This clonotype is a singleton in its sample. V and J are TRBV4-3 and TRBJ2-1, with D unclear. The CDR3 totals 17 residues. Germline lookup yields CDR1 LGHNA and CDR2 YSLEER. Trimming shortened V by 3 bases and J by 0 bases, and 15 bases separated the two germline ends. The CDR3 loop reads CASSHYGACASYNEQFF. The CDR3 DNA sequence: TGCGCCAGCAGCCACTACGGAGCGTGCGCCTCCTACAATGAGCAGTTCTTC.

This clonotype was picked up many times. This rearrangement joins TRBV7-8 to TRBJ2-7; D remains unclear. Germline CDR1 reads SGHVS; CDR2 reads FQNEAQ. This CDR3 spans 12 amino acids. Deletions cut 4 bases from V and 3 bases from J, with 7 bases between. CDR3 in amino acids: CASSSIYYEQYF. The CDR3 DNA follows: TGTGCCAGCAGCTCAATCTACTACGAGCAGTACTTC.

This clonotype was observed many times. V and J are TRBV27 and TRBJ1-2, with TRBD1 matching over 9 bases. CDR1 is MNHEY and CDR2 is SMNVEV in the germline V gene (reference sequence). The trim removed 3 bases at V and 6 bases at J, leaving 2 bases unmatched. This CDR3 spans 13 amino acids. CDR3 region: CASSFTGGNGYTF. The CDR3 coding sequence is TGTGCCAGCAGTTTCACAGGGGGCAATGGCTACACCTTC.

This clonotype was seen many times. The chain links TRBV20-1 to TRBJ1-5; D is perhaps TRBD1 (6 bases). The CDR3 consists of 16 residues. Trimming shortened V by 4 bases and J by 3 bases, and 19 bases separated the two germline ends. Germline CDR1 reads DFQATT; CDR2 reads SNEGSKA (reference sequence). CDR3 sequence: CSAMHGTPENNQPQHF. The CDR3 DNA is TGCAGTGCTATGCATGGGACACCTGAGAACAATCAGCCCCAGCATTTT.

The chain has TRBV12-3 or TRBV12-4 and TRBJ2-1; 9 bases are shared with TRBD2. The CDR3 has 15 amino acids. The junction had 4 bases not matched to a gene; V was cut back by 0 bases and J by 7 bases. CDR3 bases: TGTGCCAGCAGTTTAGCTTTGCGGGAGGGGAATGAGCAGTTCTTC. Encoded protein: CASSLALREGNEQFF.

The rearrangement joins TRBV27 to TRBJ1-2; 8 bases match TRBD1. The V gene end was trimmed by 6 bases and the J gene end by 8 bases; junction bases not matched to a gene: 8. Per germline, CDR1 MNHEY and CDR2 SMNVEV (reference sequence). This CDR3 has 13 residues. CDR3 bases: TGTGCCAGCAGAAATTCAGGGGGCGCAGGCTACACCTTC. Translation: CASRNSGGAGYTF.

This clonotype was detected many times. The chain carries TRBV4-1 and TRBJ2-3; 7 bases fit TRBD1. This CDR3 is built from 18 residues. V trimming: 0 bases; J trimming: 2 bases; junction bases outside the gene matches: 11. CDR1 and CDR2 from the germline V gene are MGHRA and YSYEKL. The CDR3 nucleotides are TGCGCCAGCAGCCAAGAGGTTGGGACAGCCCATCCCACAGATACGCAGTATTTT. Its translation: CASSQEVGTAHPTDTQYF.

This clonotype showed up many times. The chain combines TRBV7-2 with TRBJ2-1; D is ambiguous. Trimming stripped 5 bases from V and 3 bases from J, with 8 bases between. This CDR3 has 13 residues. Germline V lookup: CDR1 SGHTA, CDR2 FQGNSA. This CDR3 is CASSLYRYNEQFF. In DNA, the CDR3 is TGTGCCAGCAGCCTATACCGCTACAATGAGCAGTTCTTC.

The rearrangement joins TRBV6-2 or TRBV6-3 to TRBJ2-2; a weak D match, TRBD2 (6 bases). Germline V gives CDR1 MNHEY, CDR2 SVGEGT. Trimming took 0 bases from V and 3 from J, leaving 14 bases between them. This CDR3 has 17 residues. This CDR3 is CASSYSRRDRDTGELFF. The CDR3 nucleotides read TGTGCCAGCAGTTACTCGAGGCGGGACCGCGACACCGGGGAGCTGTTTTTT.

This clonotype was observed at least ten times. The chain links TRBV7-2 to TRBJ1-1; D not certain. V lost 0 bases, J lost 1 base, and 6 bases lay in between. The germline V gene encodes CDR1 SGHTA and CDR2 FQGNSA. The CDR3 has 14 amino acids. DNA for the CDR3: TGTGCCAGCAGCTTAGCGGCGGGGAACACTGAAGCTTTCTTT. Translating gives CASSLAAGNTEAFF.

V gene TRBV9 combines with J gene TRBJ2-1, with 7 positions matching TRBD2. The CDR3 contains 13 residues. Germline CDR1 is SGDLS and CDR2 is YYNGEE. The V gene end was trimmed by 4 bases and the J gene end by 7 bases; junction bases not matched to a gene: 5. CDR3: CASSTGSGNEQFF. The CDR3 bases are TGTGCCAGCAGCACTGGTAGCGGGAATGAGCAGTTCTTC.

This clonotype was found a few times. V and J are TRBV20-1 and TRBJ2-5, with D perhaps TRBD1 (7 bases). The DNA end is more similar to TRBJ2-7, so the J call may be wrong. Germline-derived CDR1 and CDR2 are DFQATT and SNEGSKA (reference sequence). The CDR3 is 14 residues long. The CDR3 protein is CSASRSRGRYEQYF. The CDR3 nucleotides are TGCAGTGCTAGTAGGAGCAGGGGGAGGTACGAGCAGTACTTC.

In this sample, this clonotype turned up a few times. The chain couples TRBV5-5 to TRBJ1-5; no firm D call. The CDR3 is 11 residues long. Deletions cut 1 base from V and 6 bases from J, with 2 bases between. Germline CDR1 SGHKS, CDR2 YYEKEE (reference sequence). CDR3: CASSLCQPQHF. The CDR3 DNA sequence: TGTGCCAGCAGCTTGTGTCAGCCCCAGCATTTT.

The chain recombines TRBV29-1 with TRBJ2-1, with D possibly being TRBD2 (5 bases). This CDR3 is 12 amino acids long. Trimming cost V 6 bases and J 11 bases, with 17 bases left between them. From germline, CDR1 is SQVTM and CDR2 ANQGSEA. This CDR3 reads CSVTTGNRKQFF. CDR3 bases: TGCAGCGTGACAACCGGGAACCGAAAGCAGTTCTTC.

The V and J genes are TRBV6-2 or TRBV6-3 and TRBJ2-7; 9 bases match TRBD1. Germline CDR1 is MNHEY and CDR2 is SVGEGT. With V trimmed by 5 bases and J by 4 bases, 12 bases remained unmatched. This CDR3 is 16 amino acids long. This CDR3 reads CASSTNYPTGGYEQYF. CDR3 nucleotide sequence: TGTGCCAGCAGTACTAATTACCCGACAGGGGGGTACGAGCAGTACTTC.

This clonotype was counted between two and nine times. The chain employs TRBV5-1 and TRBJ2-5; D is undetermined. Germline CDR1 is SGHRS and CDR2 is YFSETQ. Deletions cut 4 bases from V and 1 base from J, with 8 bases between. The CDR3 length is 13 residues. The CDR3 reads CASSPMTQETQYF. The CDR3 DNA is TGCGCCAGCAGCCCAATGACCCAAGAGACCCAGTACTTC.

The genes are TRBV6-1 and TRBJ1-2, with D uncertain. Per the germline V gene, CDR1 is MNHNS and CDR2 is SASEGT. CDR3 size: 15 residues. Trimming left V 3 bases short and J 5 bases short, with 16 bases between. CDR3 in DNA: TGTGCCAGCAGTGATCATCCAGACGGGGAATATGGCTACACCTTC. It is translated as CASSDHPDGEYGYTF.

This clonotype occurred many times. This chain joins TRBV20-1 and TRBJ2-1, with unresolved D. V lost 6 bases and J 1 base, leaving 16 bases between the germline ends. The CDR3 covers 15 residues. Germline CDR1 is DFQATT and CDR2 is SNEGSKA (reference sequence). For the CDR3, the DNA is TGCAGTGCCAGAACTTCGATTGCGTCCTACAATGAGCAGTTCTTC. Its protein is CSARTSIASYNEQFF.

This clonotype was picked up many times. V gene TRBV5-1 combines with J gene TRBJ2-3; no definite D call. The germline gives CDR1 SGHRS, CDR2 YFSETQ. This CDR3 is 14 amino acids long. Between the trimmed V and J ends, which lost 4 bases and 5 bases, there was a span of 14 bases. CDR3 loop: CASSLGPGGDTQYF. CDR3 in DNA: TGCGCCAGCAGCCTCGGACCCGGCGGAGATACGCAGTATTTT.

In its sample, this clonotype was seen many times. CDR3 DNA: TGTGCCAGCAGCCAAAGCGGACTAGTCCCCACAGATACGCAGTATTTT. The encoded protein is CASSQSGLVPTDTQYF. This rearrangement joins TRBV5-5 to TRBJ2-3; 7 bases map to TRBD2. Trimming at V came to 4 bases and at J to 2 bases, leaving 10 bases not matched to a gene. This CDR3 has 16 amino acids. The germline CDR1 and CDR2 sequences are SGHKS and YYEKEE (reference sequence).

The chain has TRBV28 and TRBJ1-1, with D maybe TRBD1 (5 bases). The CDR3 is 14 amino acids. From germline, CDR1 is MDHEN and CDR2 SYDVKM. Trimming removed 5 bases from V and 10 bases from J, with 20 bases in between. The CDR3: CASSRGGSSQGAFF. The CDR3 nucleotides read TGTGCCAGCAGTAGGGGCGGTTCTTCCCAGGGAGCTTTCTTT.

The rearrangement links TRBV20-1 to TRBJ2-7; D gene uncertain. The germline V gene encodes CDR1 DFQATT and CDR2 SNEGSKA (reference sequence). Trimming removed 2 bases at V and 6 bases at J, with 5 bases between. The CDR3 has 10 residues. Here the CDR3 reads CSARSSEQYF. The CDR3 bases are TGCAGTGCTAGAAGTAGCGAGCAGTACTTC.

The V gene is TRBV4-3, the J gene TRBJ1-1, with D hard to call. Trimming removed 3 bases from V and 3 bases from J, with 14 bases in between. The CDR3 extends over 15 amino acids. CDR1 is LGHNA and CDR2 is YSLEER in the germline V gene. In nucleotides, the CDR3 is TGCGCCAGCAGCCAGGACCGGTGGAGGGACACTGAAGCTTTCTTT. Residues: CASSQDRWRDTEAFF.